The 21 T cell receptor beta chains below come from one sample, sequenced in a study of blood T cell repertoires in COVID-19. Assay used: immunoSEQ multiplex PCR; TCRdb lists only in-frame clones, some missing. The sample shows 150,000 to 200,000 clones, 82% of them seen only once. Material for sequencing was PBMCs or T cells enriched from blood (not recorded which). All receptors come from a man aged 50 or older who had recovered from COVID-19.

The chain recombines TRBV10-3 with TRBJ2-3; TRBD2 aligns across 7 bases. With 3 bases clipped from V and 5 bases from J, the junction kept 11 bases outside the gene matches. The CDR3 consists of 16 residues. Germline CDR1 is ENHRY and CDR2 is SYGVKD. The CDR3 protein is CAISDLGRESGDTQYF. The CDR3 DNA reads TGTGCCATCAGTGATCTTGGGCGGGAGAGTGGAGATACGCAGTATTTT.

The chain employs TRBV29-1 and TRBJ2-2, with 8 positions matching TRBD2. This CDR3 is built from 14 residues. Germline CDR1 is SQVTM and CDR2 is ANQGSEA. Trimming took 6 bases from V and 3 from J; bases not matched to a gene: 6. The CDR3 coding sequence is TGCAGCGTCGAGACTAGCGTTCACACCGGGGAGCTGTTTTTT. Residues: CSVETSVHTGELFF.

In this sample, this clone turned up a few times. CDR3 nucleotides: TGTGCCAGAAGCCTAACACAGGGGGCCGGGCAGCCCCAGCATTTT. This codes for CARSLTQGAGQPQHF. The gene calls are TRBV5-3 and TRBJ1-5, with TRBD1 matching over 9 bases. TRBV5-3 is designated an ORF whose function remains uncertain. The CDR3 covers 15 residues. The junction had 9 bases not matched to a gene; V was cut back by 4 bases and J by 7 bases.

The chain is built from TRBV6-5 and TRBJ1-5; D is possibly TRBD1 (6 bases). This CDR3 region has 14 residues. V shed 6 bases and J shed 4 bases, with 13 bases lying between them. Looked up from germline, CDR1 is MNHEY and CDR2 is SVGAGI. The CDR3 protein is CASRYTGSNQPQHF. DNA of the CDR3: TGTGCCAGCAGGTATACAGGGAGTAATCAGCCCCAGCATTTT.

This clone was counted only a few times. The rearrangement links TRBV6-5 to TRBJ2-7; 7 bases fit TRBD1. The V gene end was trimmed by 5 bases and the J gene end by 3 bases; junction bases not matched to a gene: 4. CDR1 is MNHEY, CDR2 SVGAGI, per germline. The CDR3 is 13 amino acids. CDR3 in DNA: TGTGCCAGCAGTAGGGACAGCAACTACGAGCAGTACTTC. Translating gives CASSRDSNYEQYF.

This chain uses TRBV19 with TRBJ1-6; unclear D gene. V was trimmed by 1 base and J by 6 bases, leaving 7 bases between them. CDR3 size: 14 residues. Germline lookup yields CDR1 LNHDA and CDR2 SQIVND (reference sequence). As DNA, the CDR3 is TGTGCCAGTAGTATAGCAGAGGTTAATTCACCCCTCCACTTT. Its translation is CASSIAEVNSPLHF. Full variable domain (rest looked up from reference TRBV19 and TRBJ1-6): DGGITQSPKYLFRKEGQNVTLSCEQNLNHDAMYWYRQDPGQGLRLIYYSQIVNDFQKGDIAEGYSVSREKKESFPLTVTSAQKNPTAFYLCASSIAEVNSPLHFGNGTRLTVT.

A single count supports this clone. The J gene is TRBJ2-7, the V gene TRBV6-1, with unresolved D. Looked up from germline, CDR1 is MNHNS and CDR2 is SASEGT. The CDR3 has 15 residues. V lost 3 bases and J lost 2, with 14 bases in between. CDR3 nucleotides: TGTGCCAGCAGTGACATTGGAGATCTGACCTACGAGCAGTACTTC. It yields the protein CASSDIGDLTYEQYF.

The chain couples TRBV28 to TRBJ1-4; 8 positions agree with TRBD1. The CDR3 runs 15 residues. CDR1 is MDHEN, CDR2 SYDVKM, per germline. Trimming at V came to 2 bases and at J to 8 bases, leaving 7 bases not matched to a gene. For the CDR3, the DNA is TGTGCCAGCAGTTTACAGGCAGGGGGCTTCGAAAAACTGTTTTTT. It codes for CASSLQAGGFEKLFF.

This chain uses TRBV5-1 with TRBJ1-1; D is ambiguous. The CDR3 has 13 amino acids. Germline values: CDR1 SGHRS, CDR2 YFSETQ. Trimming shortened V by 0 bases and J by 4 bases, and 7 bases separated the two germline ends. CDR3 region: CASSLGQSTEAFF. In DNA form, the CDR3 reads TGCGCCAGCAGCTTGGGACAAAGCACTGAAGCTTTCTTT. The whole variable domain, remainder taken from reference TRBV5-1 and TRBJ1-1, is KAGVTQTPRYLIKTRGQQVTLSCSPISGHRSVSWYQQTPGQGLQFLFEYFSETQRNKGNFPGRFSGRQFSNSRSEMNVSTLELGDSALYLCASSLGQSTEAFFGQGTRLTVV.

This clone was detected only once. This chain joins TRBV19 and TRBJ2-2, with a tentative D call TRBD2 (7 bases). Germline CDR1 reads LNHDA; CDR2 reads SQIVND (reference sequence). CDR3 length: 16 amino acids. The V gene lost 7 bases and the J gene lost 4 bases, with 19 bases spanning the gap. This chain's CDR3 is CASTFQGGAGTGELFF. The CDR3 DNA follows: TGTGCCAGTACTTTCCAAGGGGGGGCTGGCACCGGGGAGCTGTTTTTT.

The V gene is TRBV30, the J gene TRBJ1-5; D perhaps matches TRBD1 (6 bases). Germline-derived CDR1 and CDR2 are GTSNPN and SVGIG (reference sequence). Trimming took off 1 base at V and 2 bases at J, with 9 bases between the two ends. This CDR3 spans 14 amino acids. CDR3 loop: CAWSDRVGNQPQHF. In nucleotides, the CDR3 is TGTGCCTGGAGTGACAGGGTCGGCAATCAGCCCCAGCATTTT.

The V gene is TRBV14, the J gene TRBJ1-3; a possible D gene is TRBD1 (5 bases). Germline CDR1 SGHDN, CDR2 FVKESK. This CDR3 is built from 14 residues. V was trimmed by 4 bases and J by 6 bases, leaving 13 bases between them. Here the CDR3 reads CASSRLTAENTIYF. CDR3 sequence (DNA): TGTGCCAGCAGCCGTCTGACAGCCGAAAACACCATATATTTT.

As regards this clone: An end of the junction does not agree with germline; a read error may underlie this. This chain uses TRBV14 with TRBJ2-7; 13 bases line up with TRBD2. CDR3 length equals 13 residues. CDR1 and CDR2 from the germline V gene are SGHDN and FVKESK. CDR3 in DNA: TGTGCCAGCAGCCAAGCCCGGACTAGCGGGAGTTCCTTC. Protein: CASSQARTSGSSF.

The sample holds one count of this clone. The CDR3, as DNA: TGTGCCAGCCGTTTGTCTCTCGGGACAGGGGGACACGAGCAGTACTTC. Translation gives CASRLSLGTGGHEQYF. This chain joins TRBV6-5 and TRBJ2-7, with 11 bases that match TRBD1. CDR1 MNHEY and CDR2 SVGAGI come from the germline V gene. The ends lost 8 bases at V and 5 bases at J; junction bases unmatched: 14. The CDR3 runs 16 residues.

This CDR3 is CASSSLRDSRLNEKLFF. CDR3 sequence (DNA): TGTGCCAGCAGTTCGCTCCGGGACAGCCGTCTTAATGAAAAACTGTTTTTT. This chain uses TRBV27 with TRBJ1-4; 7 bases are shared with TRBD1. The V gene end was trimmed by 4 bases and the J gene end by 4 bases; junction bases not matched to a gene: 12. The germline gives CDR1 MNHEY, CDR2 SMNVEV (reference sequence). The CDR3 contains 17 residues.

This sequence joins TRBV12-3 or TRBV12-4 and TRBJ2-7; no clear D. V was cut by 6 bases and J by 2 bases, with 11 bases left in between. CDR3 length equals 13 residues. The CDR3, as DNA: TGTGCCAGCAGCCAGGCAGCCACCTACGAGCAGTACTTC. Translated, it gives CASSQAATYEQYF.

The CDR3 spells CASSQRQVGYEQYF. In DNA, the CDR3 is TGCGCCAGCAGCCAAAGACAGGTTGGGTACGAGCAGTACTTC. V usage is TRBV5-1 and J usage is TRBJ2-7; tentatively, D is TRBD1 (6 bases). Germline values: CDR1 SGHRS, CDR2 YFSETQ. Trimming removed 4 bases from V and 4 bases from J, with 15 bases in between. The length of the CDR3 is 14 residues.

V and J are TRBV20-1 and TRBJ2-7, with D perhaps matching TRBD2 (5 bases). In germline, CDR1 is DFQATT, CDR2 SNEGSKA (reference sequence). The CDR3 loop spans 11 amino acids. V lost 6 bases, J lost 0 bases, and 6 bases lay in between. The CDR3 DNA is TGCAGTGCGAGGGACTCCTACGAGCAGTACTTC. Translation: CSARDSYEQYF.

This CDR3 reads CASSHLGTGVFNQPQHF. CDR3 DNA sequence: TGCGCCAGCAGCCACTTGGGGACAGGGGTTTTTAATCAGCCCCAGCATTTT. The chain couples TRBV4-1 to TRBJ1-5, with 10 bases aligning to TRBD1. CDR1 MGHRA and CDR2 YSYEKL come from the germline V gene. V was pared by 3 bases and J by 4 bases, with 9 bases of the junction left unmatched. The CDR3 loop spans 17 amino acids.

This chain connects TRBV10-3 to TRBJ2-6, with D possibly being TRBD1 (5 bases). V was pared by 8 bases and J by 0 bases, with 8 bases between. Germline V gene sequence: CDR1 ENHRY, CDR2 SYGVKD. This CDR3 is 14 amino acids long. This chain's CDR3 is CAIRQNSGANVLTF. Written as DNA, the CDR3 is TGTGCCATCCGACAGAACTCTGGGGCCAACGTCCTGACTTTC.

CDR3 protein: CASSTPVQQFF. The CDR3 DNA reads as TGTGCCAGTAGTACCCCCGTTCAGCAGTTCTTC. The chain is built from TRBV19 and TRBJ2-1; D not resolved. Germline CDR1 reads LNHDA; CDR2 reads SQIVND (reference sequence). This CDR3 is 11 amino acids long. Trimming shortened V by 4 bases and J by 11 bases, and 9 bases separated the two germline ends. Based on the CDR3 plus reference TRBV19 and TRBJ2-1, the full variable domain is DGGITQSPKYLFRKEGQNVTLSCEQNLNHDAMYWYRQDPGQGLRLIYYSQIVNDFQKGDIAEGYSVSREKKESFPLTVTSAQKNPTAFYLCASSTPVQQFFGPGTRLTVL.